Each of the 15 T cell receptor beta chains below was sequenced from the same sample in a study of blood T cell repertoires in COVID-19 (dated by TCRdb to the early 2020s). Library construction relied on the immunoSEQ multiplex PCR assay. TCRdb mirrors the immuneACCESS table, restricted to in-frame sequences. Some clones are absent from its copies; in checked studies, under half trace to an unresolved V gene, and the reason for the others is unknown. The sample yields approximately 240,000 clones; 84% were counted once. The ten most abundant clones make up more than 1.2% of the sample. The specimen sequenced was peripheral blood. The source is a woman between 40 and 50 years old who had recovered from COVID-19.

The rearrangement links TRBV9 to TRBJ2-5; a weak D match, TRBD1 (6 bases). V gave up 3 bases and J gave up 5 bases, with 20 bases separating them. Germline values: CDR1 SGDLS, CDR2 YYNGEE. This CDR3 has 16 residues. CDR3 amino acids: CASSGGFQGIGETQYF. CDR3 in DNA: TGTGCCAGCAGCGGGGGGTTCCAGGGGATCGGGGAGACCCAGTACTTC.

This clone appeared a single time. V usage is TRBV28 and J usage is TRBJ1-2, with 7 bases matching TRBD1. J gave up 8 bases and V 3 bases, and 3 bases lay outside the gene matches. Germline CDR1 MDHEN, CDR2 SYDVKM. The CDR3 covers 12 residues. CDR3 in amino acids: CASSFTGEGYTF. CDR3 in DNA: TGTGCCAGCAGTTTCACAGGGGAAGGCTACACCTTC.

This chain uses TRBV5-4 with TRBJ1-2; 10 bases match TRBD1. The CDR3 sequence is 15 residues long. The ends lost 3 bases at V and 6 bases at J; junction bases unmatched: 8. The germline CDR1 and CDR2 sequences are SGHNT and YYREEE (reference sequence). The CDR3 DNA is TGTGCCAGCAGCTCCCAGAGGGGACAGGGGAATGGCTACACCTTC. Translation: CASSSQRGQGNGYTF.

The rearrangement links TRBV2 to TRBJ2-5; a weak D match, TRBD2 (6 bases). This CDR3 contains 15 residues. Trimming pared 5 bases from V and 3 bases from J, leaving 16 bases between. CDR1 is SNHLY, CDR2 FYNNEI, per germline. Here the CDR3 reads CASSTREIREETQYF. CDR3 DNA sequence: TGTGCCAGCAGTACCCGGGAGATACGTGAAGAGACCCAGTACTTC.

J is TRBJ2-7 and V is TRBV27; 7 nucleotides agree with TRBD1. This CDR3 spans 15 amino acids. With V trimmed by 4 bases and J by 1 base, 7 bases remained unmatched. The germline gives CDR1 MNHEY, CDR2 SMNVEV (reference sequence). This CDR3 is CASSYNRDSSYEQYF. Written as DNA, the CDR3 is TGTGCCAGCAGTTATAACCGGGACAGTTCCTACGAGCAGTACTTC.

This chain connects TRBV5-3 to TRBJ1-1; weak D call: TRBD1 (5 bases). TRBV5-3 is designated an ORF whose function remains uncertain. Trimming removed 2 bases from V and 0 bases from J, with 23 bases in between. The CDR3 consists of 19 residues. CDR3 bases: TGTGCCAGAAGCTTCGCGGCACCCAGGATGGTGGACATGAACACTGAAGCTTTCTTT. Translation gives CARSFAAPRMVDMNTEAFF.

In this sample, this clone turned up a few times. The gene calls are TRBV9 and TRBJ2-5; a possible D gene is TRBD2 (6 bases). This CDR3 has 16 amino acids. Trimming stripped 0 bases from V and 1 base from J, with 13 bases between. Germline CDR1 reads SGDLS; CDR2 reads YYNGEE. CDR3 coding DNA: TGTGCCAGCAGCGTAGCCTCAGCGGGTGGCCAAGAGACCCAGTACTTC. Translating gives CASSVASAGGQETQYF.

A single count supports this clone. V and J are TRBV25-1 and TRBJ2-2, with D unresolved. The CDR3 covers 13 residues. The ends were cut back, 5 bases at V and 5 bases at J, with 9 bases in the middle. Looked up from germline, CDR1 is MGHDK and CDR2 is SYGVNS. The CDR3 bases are TGTGCCAGCAGTCGCGCAGGAACCGGGGAGCTGTTTTTT. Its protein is CASSRAGTGELFF.

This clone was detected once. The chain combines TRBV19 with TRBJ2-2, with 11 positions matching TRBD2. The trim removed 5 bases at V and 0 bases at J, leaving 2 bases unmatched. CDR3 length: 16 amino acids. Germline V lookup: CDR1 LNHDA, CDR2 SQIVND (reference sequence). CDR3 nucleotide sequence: TGTGCCAGTAGTCTAGCGGGGGGCGCGAACACCGGGGAGCTGTTTTTT. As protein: CASSLAGGANTGELFF.

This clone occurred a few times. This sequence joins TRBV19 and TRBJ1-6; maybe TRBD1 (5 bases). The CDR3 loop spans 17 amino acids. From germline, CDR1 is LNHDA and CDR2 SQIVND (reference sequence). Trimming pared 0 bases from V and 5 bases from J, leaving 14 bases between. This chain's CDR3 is CASSIDSFTGNNSPLHF. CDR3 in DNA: TGTGCCAGTAGTATAGATTCCTTTACAGGAAATAATTCACCCCTCCACTTT.

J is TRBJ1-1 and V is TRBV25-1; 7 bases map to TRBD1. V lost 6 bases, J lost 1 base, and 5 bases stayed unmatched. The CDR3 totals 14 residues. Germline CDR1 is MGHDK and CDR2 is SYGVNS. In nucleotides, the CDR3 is TGTGCCAGCAGCTTGACAGGGCAGAACACTGAAGCTTTCTTT. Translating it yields CASSLTGQNTEAFF.

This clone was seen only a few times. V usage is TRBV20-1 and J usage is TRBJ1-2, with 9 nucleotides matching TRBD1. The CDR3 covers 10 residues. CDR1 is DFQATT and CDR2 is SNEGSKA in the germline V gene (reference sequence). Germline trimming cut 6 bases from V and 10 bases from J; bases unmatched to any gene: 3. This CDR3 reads CSARDRAYTF. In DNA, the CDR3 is TGCAGTGCAAGGGACAGGGCCTACACCTTC.

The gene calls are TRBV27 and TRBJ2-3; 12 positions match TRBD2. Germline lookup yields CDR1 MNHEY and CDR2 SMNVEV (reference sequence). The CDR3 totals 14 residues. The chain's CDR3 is CVASGGGLADTQYF. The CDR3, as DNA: TGTGTGGCTAGCGGGGGGGGTTTGGCGGATACGCAGTATTTT.

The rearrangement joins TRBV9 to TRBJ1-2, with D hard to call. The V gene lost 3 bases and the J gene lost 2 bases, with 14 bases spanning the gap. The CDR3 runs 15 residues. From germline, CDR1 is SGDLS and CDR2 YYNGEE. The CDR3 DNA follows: TGTGCCAGCAGCGCCCTGAGACATTCCAACTATGGCTACACCTTC. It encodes CASSALRHSNYGYTF.

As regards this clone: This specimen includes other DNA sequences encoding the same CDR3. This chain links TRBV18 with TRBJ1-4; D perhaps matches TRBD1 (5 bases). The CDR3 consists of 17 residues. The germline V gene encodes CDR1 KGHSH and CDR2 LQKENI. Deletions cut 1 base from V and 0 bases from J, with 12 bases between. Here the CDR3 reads CASSPLQGFATNEKLFF. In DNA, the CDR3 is TGTGCCAGCTCACCACTCCAGGGTTTTGCAACTAATGAAAAACTGTTTTTT.